This T cell receptor (beta chain) was profiled in a study of patients and donors after allogeneic stem cell transplantation. After removal of 4 bases from V and 3 bases from J, the junction contained 4 bases not matched to a gene. The germline V gene has CDR1 SGHRS and CDR2 YFSETQ. The CDR3 has 14 residues. TCRdb re-analysed the RT-PCR reads in MiXCR, keeping a single row per CDR3 protein. The sample carries around 170,000 distinct CDR3 sequences, approximately 24% recorded once. V is TRBV5-1 and J is TRBJ2-7, with 10 bases identical to TRBD1. This receptor was taken from a human donor who was either an allogeneic HSCT recipient or a stem cell or donor lymphocyte infusion donor (not recorded which). It is not recorded whose cells these are; they may come from a transplant donor. Sequences were obtained from blood, either unsorted or a sorted T cell fraction (not recorded which). The CDR3 DNA sequence: TGCGCCAGCAGCCCGGGGGACAGGGGCTACGAGCAGTACTTC. Protein: CASSPGDRGYEQYF.